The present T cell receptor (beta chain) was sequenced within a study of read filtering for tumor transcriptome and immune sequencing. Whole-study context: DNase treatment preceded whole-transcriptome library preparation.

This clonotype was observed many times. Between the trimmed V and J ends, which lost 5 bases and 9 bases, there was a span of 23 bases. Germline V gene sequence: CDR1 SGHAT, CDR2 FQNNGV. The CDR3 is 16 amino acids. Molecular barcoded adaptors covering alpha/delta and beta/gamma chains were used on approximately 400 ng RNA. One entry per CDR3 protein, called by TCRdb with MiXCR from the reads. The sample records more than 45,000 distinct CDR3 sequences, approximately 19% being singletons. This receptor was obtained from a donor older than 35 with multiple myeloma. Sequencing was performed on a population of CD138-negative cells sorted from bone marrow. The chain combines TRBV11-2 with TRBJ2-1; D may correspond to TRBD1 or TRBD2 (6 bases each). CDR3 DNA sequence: TGTGCCAGCAGCACAAGAGGGGGGCGGCGGGGCACTGAGCAGTTCTTC. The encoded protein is CASSTRGGRRGTEQFF.